This TCR beta chain was sequenced in a study of cytomegalovirus exposure and HLA in healthy donors. It was with 60 Vbeta and 13 Jbeta primers that the PCR ran. The repertoire was sequenced with immunoSEQ multiplex PCR; TCRdb's copy has only in-frame clones and lacks some. The sample lists over 30,000 clones; around 83% were seen once. With respect to this clone: The antigen remains undetermined.

Germline assignment: CDR1 WSHSY and CDR2 SAAADI. This CDR3 has 16 amino acids. With 8 bases clipped from V and 1 base from J, the junction kept 7 bases outside the gene matches. General study results and limits: Specific recognition of CMV antigens was confirmed in vitro for a few chains (all CMV-associated). A list of about 180 TCR beta chains associated with cytomegalovirus was given. In a later analysis, the majority of CMV-associated beta chains seemingly showed HLA restriction.

This clonotype was obtained from a woman in her late teens or twenties in good health and CMV-seronegative. J is TRBJ2-5 and V is TRBV10-2; 13 bases fit TRBD2. Sequenced material: PBMCs. In DNA form, the CDR3 reads TGCGCCAGCGGACGACTAGCGGGAGGCTTCCAAGAGACCCAGTACTTC. Translation gives CASGRLAGGFQETQYF.